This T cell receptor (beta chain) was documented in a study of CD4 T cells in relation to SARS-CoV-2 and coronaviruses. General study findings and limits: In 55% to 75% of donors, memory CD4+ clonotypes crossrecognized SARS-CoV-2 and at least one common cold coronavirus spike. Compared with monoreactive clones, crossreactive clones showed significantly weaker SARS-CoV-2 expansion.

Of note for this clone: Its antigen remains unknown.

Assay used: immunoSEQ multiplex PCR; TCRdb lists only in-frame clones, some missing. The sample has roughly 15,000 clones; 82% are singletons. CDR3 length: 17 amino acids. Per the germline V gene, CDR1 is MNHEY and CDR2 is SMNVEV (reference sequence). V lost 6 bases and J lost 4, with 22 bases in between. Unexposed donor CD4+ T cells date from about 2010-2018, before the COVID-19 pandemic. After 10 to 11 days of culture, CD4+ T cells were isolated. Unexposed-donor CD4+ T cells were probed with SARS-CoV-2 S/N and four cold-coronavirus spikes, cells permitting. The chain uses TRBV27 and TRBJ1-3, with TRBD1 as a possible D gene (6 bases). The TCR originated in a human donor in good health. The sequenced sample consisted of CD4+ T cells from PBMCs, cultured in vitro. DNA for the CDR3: TGTGCCAGCAGCGCCCTAGGGGGTCTCCGGGGCGGAAACACCATATATTTT. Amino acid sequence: CASSALGGLRGGNTIYF.